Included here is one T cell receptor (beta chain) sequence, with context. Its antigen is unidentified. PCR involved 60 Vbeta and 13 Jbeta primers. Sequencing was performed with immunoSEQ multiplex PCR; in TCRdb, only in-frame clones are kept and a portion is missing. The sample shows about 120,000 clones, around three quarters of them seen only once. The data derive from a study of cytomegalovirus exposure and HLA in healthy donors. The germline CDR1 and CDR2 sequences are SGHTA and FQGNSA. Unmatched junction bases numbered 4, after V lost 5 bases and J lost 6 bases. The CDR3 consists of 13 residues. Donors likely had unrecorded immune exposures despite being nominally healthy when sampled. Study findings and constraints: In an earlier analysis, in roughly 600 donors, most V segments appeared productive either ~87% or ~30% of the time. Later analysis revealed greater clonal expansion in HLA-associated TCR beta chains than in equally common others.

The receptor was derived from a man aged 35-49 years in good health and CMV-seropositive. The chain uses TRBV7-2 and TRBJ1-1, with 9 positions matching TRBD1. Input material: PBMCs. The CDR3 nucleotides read TGTGCCAGCAGCCGGGGACAGGGCGCTGAAGCTTTCTTT. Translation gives CASSRGQGAEAFF.